This TCR beta chain was observed in a study of long-term antiretroviral therapy in people with HIV. This clone has just one count. Survey-level immunoSEQ v3.0 assays were run. Repertoires were generated with immunoSEQ multiplex PCR, while TCRdb's copy carries only in-frame clones and drops some. The sample includes approximately 15,000 clones, around 89% of them seen just once. Germline V gene data show CDR1 as WSHSY and CDR2 as SAAADI. The CDR3 consists of 14 residues. V was clipped by 5 bases and J by 5 bases, with 13 bases between them. The clonotype comes from a man over 45 with HIV. The gene calls are TRBV10-2 and TRBJ2-1; perhaps TRBD2 as D (5 bases). The starting material was unsorted PBMCs, obtained 6.9 years after starting antiretroviral therapy. CDR3 bases: TGCGCCAGCAGTAAGCCTCGGGGTCACAATGAGCAGTTCTTC. Its translation is CASSKPRGHNEQFF.